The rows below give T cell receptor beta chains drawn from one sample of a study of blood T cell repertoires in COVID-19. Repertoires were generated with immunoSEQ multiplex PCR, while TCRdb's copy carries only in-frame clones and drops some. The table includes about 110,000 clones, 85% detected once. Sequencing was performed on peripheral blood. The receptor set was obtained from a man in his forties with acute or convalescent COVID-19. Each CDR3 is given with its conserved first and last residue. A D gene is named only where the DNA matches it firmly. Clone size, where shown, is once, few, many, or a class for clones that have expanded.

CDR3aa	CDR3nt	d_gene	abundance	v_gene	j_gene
CASSQDLGGTEAFF	TGTGCCAGCAGCCAAGATCTGGGGGGGACTGAAGCTTTCTTT	-	-	TRBV3-1/TRBV3-2	TRBJ1-1
CASSYVFRGGGGELFF	TGTGCCAGCAGTTACGTTTTTCGGGGGGGAGGCGGGGAGCTGTTTTTT	TRBD2	-	TRBV6-5	TRBJ2-2
CASSLVGEDRGQSEKLFF	TGTGCCAGCAGCTTAGTGGGAGAAGACAGGGGGCAAAGTGAAAAACTGTTTTTT	TRBD1	once	TRBV7-8	TRBJ1-4
CATSRDSLVPGEGYTF	TGTGCCACCAGCAGAGATAGCCTGGTGCCAGGGGAGGGCTACACCTTC	-	-	TRBV15	TRBJ1-2
CASSPRTGPYNEQFF	TGTGCCAGCAGCCCTCGGACAGGGCCCTACAATGAGCAGTTCTTC	TRBD1	-	TRBV9	TRBJ2-1
CASSLVTGVNYGYTF	TGTGCCAGCAGCTTAGTAACAGGGGTTAACTATGGCTACACCTTC	TRBD1	-	TRBV7-2	TRBJ1-2
CASIPKGAGAEAFF	TGTGCCAGTATCCCGAAGGGGGCTGGGGCTGAAGCTTTCTTT	TRBD1	-	TRBV19	TRBJ1-1
CASSLGGAYYNEQFF	TGTGCCAGCAGTTTAGGGGGGGCGTATTACAATGAGCAGTTCTTC	-	-	TRBV27	TRBJ2-1
CASSLRSVNTEAFF	TGTGCCAGCAGCCTGCGGTCAGTGAACACTGAAGCTTTCTTT	-	-	TRBV13	TRBJ1-1
CAWKPRDRVNQPQHF	TGTGCCTGGAAGCCCCGGGACAGGGTCAATCAGCCCCAGCATTTT	TRBD1	-	TRBV30	TRBJ1-5
CASSQLGEGTSGADGETQYF	TGTGCCAGCAGCCAGCTGGGGGAAGGAACTAGCGGGGCCGATGGAGAGACCCAGTACTTC	TRBD2	-	TRBV2	TRBJ2-5
CAISDGRGQGDTGELFF	TGTGCCATCAGCGACGGAAGGGGACAGGGCGACACCGGGGAGCTGTTTTTT	TRBD1	-	TRBV10-3	TRBJ2-2
CASSFNRGGLSDTQYF	TGTGCCAGCAGCTTCAACAGGGGGGGTCTGTCAGATACGCAGTATTTT	-	-	TRBV3-1/TRBV3-2	TRBJ2-3
CSASTGTTNEKLFF	TGCAGCGCCTCCACAGGCACAACTAATGAAAAACTGTTTTTT	-	once	TRBV29-1	TRBJ1-4
CASSLGHQGPYEQYF	TGTGCCAGCAGCTTAGGACATCAGGGGCCCTACGAGCAGTACTTC	-	few	TRBV7-2	TRBJ2-7
CASTVTGQGNTIYF	TGTGCCAGCACCGTGACAGGGCAGGGAAACACCATATATTTT	TRBD1	-	TRBV11-2	TRBJ1-3
CASSGQGAFF	TGTGCCAGCAGTGGACAGGGAGCTTTCTTT	TRBD1	-	TRBV12-3/TRBV12-4	TRBJ1-1
CASSVHTGTGAVEAFF	TGTGCCAGCAGCGTCCATACCGGGACAGGGGCGGTTGAAGCTTTCTTT	TRBD1	-	TRBV9	TRBJ1-1
CASSSGGRNIQYF	TGTGCCAGCAGTTCCGGGGGGCGGAACATTCAGTACTTC	-	-	TRBV6-5	TRBJ2-4
CASSHPSGQETQYF	TGTGCCAGCAGCCATCCTAGCGGACAAGAGACCCAGTACTTC	TRBD2	-	TRBV5-6	TRBJ2-5
CASTGQGLTDTQYF	TGCGCCAGCACGGGACAGGGGCTCACAGATACGCAGTATTTT	TRBD1	-	TRBV5-1	TRBJ2-3
CASSSRPGLSEQFF	TGTGCCAGCAGTTCGAGGCCCGGATTGTCTGAGCAGTTCTTC	-	-	TRBV6-6	TRBJ2-1
CASSLTPGQGTMNTEAFF	TGTGCCAGCAGCTTGACCCCGGGACAGGGAACCATGAACACTGAAGCTTTCTTT	TRBD1	-	TRBV5-4	TRBJ1-1